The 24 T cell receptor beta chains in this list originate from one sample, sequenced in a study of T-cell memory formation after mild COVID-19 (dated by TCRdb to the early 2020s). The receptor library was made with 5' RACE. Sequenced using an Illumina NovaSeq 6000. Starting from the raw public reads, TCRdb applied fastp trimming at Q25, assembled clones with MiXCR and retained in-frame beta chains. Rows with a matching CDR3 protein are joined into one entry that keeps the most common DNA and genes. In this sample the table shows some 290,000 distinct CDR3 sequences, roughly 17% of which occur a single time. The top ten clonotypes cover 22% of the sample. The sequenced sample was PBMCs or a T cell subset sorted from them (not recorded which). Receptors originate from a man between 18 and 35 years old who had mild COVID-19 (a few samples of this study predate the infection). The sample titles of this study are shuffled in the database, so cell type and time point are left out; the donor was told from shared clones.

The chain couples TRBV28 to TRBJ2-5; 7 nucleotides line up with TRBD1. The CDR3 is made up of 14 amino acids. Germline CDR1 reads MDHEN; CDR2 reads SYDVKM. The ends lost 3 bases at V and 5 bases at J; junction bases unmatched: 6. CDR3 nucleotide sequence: TGTGCCAGCAGTTTCGCAGGGGGTTTGGAGACCCAGTACTTC. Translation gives CASSFAGGLETQYF.

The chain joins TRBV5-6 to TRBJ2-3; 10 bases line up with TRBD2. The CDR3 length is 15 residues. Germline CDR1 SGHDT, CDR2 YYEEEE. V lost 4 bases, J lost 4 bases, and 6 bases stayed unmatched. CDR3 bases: TGTGCCAGCAGCCGTCCTACTAGCGGGGCAGATACGCAGTATTTT. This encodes CASSRPTSGADTQYF.

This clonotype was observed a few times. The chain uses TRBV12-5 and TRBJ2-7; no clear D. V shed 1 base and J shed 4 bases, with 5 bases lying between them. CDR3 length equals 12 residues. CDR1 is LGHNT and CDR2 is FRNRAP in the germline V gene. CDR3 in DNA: TGTGCTAGTGGTTTGGCCTCATACGAGCAGTACTTC. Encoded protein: CASGLASYEQYF.

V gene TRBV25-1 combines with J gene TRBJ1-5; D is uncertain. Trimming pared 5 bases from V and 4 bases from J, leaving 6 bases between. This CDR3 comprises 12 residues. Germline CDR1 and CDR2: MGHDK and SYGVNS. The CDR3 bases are TGTGCCAGCAGTACCCTAAATCAGCCCCAGCATTTT. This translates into CASSTLNQPQHF.

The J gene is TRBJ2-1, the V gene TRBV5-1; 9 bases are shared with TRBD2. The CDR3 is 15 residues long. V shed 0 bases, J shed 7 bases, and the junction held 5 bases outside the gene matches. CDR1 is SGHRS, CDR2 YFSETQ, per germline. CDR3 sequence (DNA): TGCGCCAGCAGCTTGGTTAGCGGGGGCGCGAATGAGCAGTTCTTC. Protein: CASSLVSGGANEQFF.

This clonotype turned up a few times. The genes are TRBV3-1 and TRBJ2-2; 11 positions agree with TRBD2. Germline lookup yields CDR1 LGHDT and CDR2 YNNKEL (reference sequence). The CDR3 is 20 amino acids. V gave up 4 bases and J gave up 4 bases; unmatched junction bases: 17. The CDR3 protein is CASSPHGGLAGGSSTGELFF. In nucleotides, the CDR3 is TGTGCCAGCAGCCCGCATGGAGGGCTAGCGGGGGGCTCGAGCACCGGGGAGCTGTTTTTT.

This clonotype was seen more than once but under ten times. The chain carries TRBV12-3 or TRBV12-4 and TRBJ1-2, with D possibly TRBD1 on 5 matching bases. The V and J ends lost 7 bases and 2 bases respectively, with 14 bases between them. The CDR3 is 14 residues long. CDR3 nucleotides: TGTGCCAGCAACTATGGGGGACGGAACTATGGCTACACCTTC. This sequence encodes CASNYGGRNYGYTF.

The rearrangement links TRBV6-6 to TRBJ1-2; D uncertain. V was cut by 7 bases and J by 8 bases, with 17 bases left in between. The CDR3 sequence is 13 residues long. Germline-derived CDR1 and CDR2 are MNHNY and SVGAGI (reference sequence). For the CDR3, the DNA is TGTGCCAGCACCATGGGCACCCAAGAGGGCTACACCTTC. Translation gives CASTMGTQEGYTF.

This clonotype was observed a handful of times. The DNA for the CDR3 is TGCGCCAGCAGCTCGAACAGGGGGGTAAGCGGTGAAGCTTTCTTT. Protein sequence: CASSSNRGVSGEAFF. The rearrangement uses TRBV5-1 and TRBJ1-1; TRBD1 agrees at 8 bases. Germline CDR1 reads SGHRS; CDR2 reads YFSETQ. CDR3 length equals 15 residues. Losses at the gene ends were 3 bases for V and 7 bases for J; bases not matched to a gene: 11.

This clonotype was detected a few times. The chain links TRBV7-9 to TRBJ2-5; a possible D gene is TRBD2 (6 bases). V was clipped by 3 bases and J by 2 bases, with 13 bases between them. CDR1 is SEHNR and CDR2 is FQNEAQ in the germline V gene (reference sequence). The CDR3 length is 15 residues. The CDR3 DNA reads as TGTGCCAGCAGCTTCTACGAGGACTATCAAGAGACCCAGTACTTC. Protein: CASSFYEDYQETQYF.

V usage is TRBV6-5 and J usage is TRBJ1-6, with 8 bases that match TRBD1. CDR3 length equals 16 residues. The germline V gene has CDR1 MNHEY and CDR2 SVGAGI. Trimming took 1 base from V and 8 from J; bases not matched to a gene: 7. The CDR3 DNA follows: TGTGCCAGCAGTTACTACTACGGACAGGGAGATTCACCCCTCCACTTT. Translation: CASSYYYGQGDSPLHF.

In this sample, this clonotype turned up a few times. The CDR3 region has the DNA TGTGCCAGCAGGGGCAGGGCAGGCAATCAGCCCCAGCATTTT. Translated, it gives CASRGRAGNQPQHF. The chain employs TRBV6-5 and TRBJ1-5, with a possible D match to TRBD1 (5 bases). The V end was cut by 6 bases, the J end by 2 bases, with 11 bases between. This CDR3 is built from 14 residues. Germline V gene data show CDR1 as MNHEY and CDR2 as SVGAGI.

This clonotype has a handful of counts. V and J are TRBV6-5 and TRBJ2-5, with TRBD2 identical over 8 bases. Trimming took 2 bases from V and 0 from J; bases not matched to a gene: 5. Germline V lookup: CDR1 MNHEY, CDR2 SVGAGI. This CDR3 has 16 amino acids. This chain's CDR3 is CASSYILADNQETQYF. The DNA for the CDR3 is TGTGCCAGCAGTTACATACTAGCGGACAACCAAGAGACCCAGTACTTC.

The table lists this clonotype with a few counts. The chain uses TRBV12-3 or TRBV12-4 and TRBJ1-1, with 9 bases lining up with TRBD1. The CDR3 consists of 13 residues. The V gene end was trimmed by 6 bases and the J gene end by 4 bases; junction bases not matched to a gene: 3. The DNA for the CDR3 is TGTGCCAGCAGGACAGGGGGTGGCACTGAAGCTTTCTTT. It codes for CASRTGGGTEAFF.

The CDR3 DNA sequence: TGTGCCAGCAGTTTGGCCCGACAGTATGGCTACACCTTC. It translates to CASSLARQYGYTF. The chain has TRBV12-3 or TRBV12-4 and TRBJ1-2, with D perhaps matching TRBD1 (5 bases). The CDR3 runs 13 residues. Deletions cut 3 bases from V and 5 bases from J, with 10 bases between.

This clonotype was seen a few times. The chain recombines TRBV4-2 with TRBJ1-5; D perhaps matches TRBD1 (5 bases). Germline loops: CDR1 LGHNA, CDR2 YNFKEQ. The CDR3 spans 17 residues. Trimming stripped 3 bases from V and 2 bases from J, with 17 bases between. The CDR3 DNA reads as TGTGCCAGCAGCCACCCCATGGGGGGACGGGGCAATCAGCCCCAGCATTTT. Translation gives CASSHPMGGRGNQPQHF.

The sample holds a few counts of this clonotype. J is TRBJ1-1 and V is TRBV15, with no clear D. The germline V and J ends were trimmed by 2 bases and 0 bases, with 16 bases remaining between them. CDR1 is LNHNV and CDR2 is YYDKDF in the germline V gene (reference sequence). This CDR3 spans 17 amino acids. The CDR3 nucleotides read TGTGCCACCAGCAGAACTCTCCATAGAACTTTGAACACTGAAGCTTTCTTT. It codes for CATSRTLHRTLNTEAFF.

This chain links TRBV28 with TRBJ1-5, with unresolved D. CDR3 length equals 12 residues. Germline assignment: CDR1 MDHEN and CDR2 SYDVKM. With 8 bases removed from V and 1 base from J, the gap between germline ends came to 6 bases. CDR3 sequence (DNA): TGTGCCAGCCGTATGAGCAATCAGCCCCAGCATTTT. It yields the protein CASRMSNQPQHF.

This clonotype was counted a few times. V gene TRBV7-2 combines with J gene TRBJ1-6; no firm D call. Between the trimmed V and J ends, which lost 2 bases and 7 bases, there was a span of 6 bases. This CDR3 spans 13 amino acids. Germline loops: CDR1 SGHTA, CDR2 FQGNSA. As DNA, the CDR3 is TGTGCCAGCAGCTTATTCGGAAATTCACCCCTCCACTTT. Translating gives CASSLFGNSPLHF.

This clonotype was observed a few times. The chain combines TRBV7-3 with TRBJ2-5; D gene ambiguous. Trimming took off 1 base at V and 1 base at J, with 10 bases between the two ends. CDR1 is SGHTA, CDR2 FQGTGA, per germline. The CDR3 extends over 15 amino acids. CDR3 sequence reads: CASSLSAMSQETQYF. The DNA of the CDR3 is TGTGCCAGCAGCTTAAGTGCTATGAGCCAAGAGACCCAGTACTTC.

The CDR3 coding sequence is TGTGCCAGCAACTCGAGGGGATGGGAGACCCAGTACTTC. As protein: CASNSRGWETQYF. The chain is built from TRBV6-1 and TRBJ2-5, with D possibly being TRBD1 or TRBD2 (5 bases each). Per germline, CDR1 MNHNS and CDR2 SASEGT. There are 13 residues in the CDR3. Trimming took 7 bases from V and 5 from J, leaving 14 bases between them.

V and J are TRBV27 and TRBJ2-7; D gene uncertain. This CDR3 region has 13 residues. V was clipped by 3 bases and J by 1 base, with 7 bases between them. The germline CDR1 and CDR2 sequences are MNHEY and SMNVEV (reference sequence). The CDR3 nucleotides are TGTGCCAGCAGTTTCGGACGGTCCTACGAGCAGTACTTC. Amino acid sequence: CASSFGRSYEQYF.

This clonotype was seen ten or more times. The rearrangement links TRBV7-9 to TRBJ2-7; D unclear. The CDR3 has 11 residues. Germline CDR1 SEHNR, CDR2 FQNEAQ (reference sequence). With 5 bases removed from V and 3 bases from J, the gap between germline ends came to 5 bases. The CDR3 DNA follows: TGTGCCAGCAGCGTCAGCTACGAGCAGTACTTC. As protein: CASSVSYEQYF.

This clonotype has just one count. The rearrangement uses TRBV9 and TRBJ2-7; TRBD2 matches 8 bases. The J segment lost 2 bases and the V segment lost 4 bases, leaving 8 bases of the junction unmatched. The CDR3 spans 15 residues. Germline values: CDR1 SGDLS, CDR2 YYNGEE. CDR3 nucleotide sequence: TGTGCCAGCAGCACAAAGTGGGGACTAGCCTACGAGCAGTACTTC. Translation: CASSTKWGLAYEQYF.